These T cell receptor beta chains were read from a single sample in a study of cytomegalovirus exposure and HLA in healthy donors. Measured with immunoSEQ multiplex PCR; TCRdb has only the in-frame clones, and not every one. This sample carries 150,000 to 200,000 clones, 65% to 75% of them seen once, and the ten largest clones take 1.5%. Sequenced input: PBMCs. Every receptor here comes from a girl under 18 in good health and CMV-seronegative. Both conserved end residues are part of each CDR3. The D gene is left open where the match is weak.

j_call,v_call,d_call,cdr3_aa,cdr3_nt
TRBJ2-5,TRBV7-6,TRBD2,CASSSKPGLAGDPPETQYF,TGTGCCAGCAGCTCCAAACCGGGACTAGCGGGGGACCCACCGGAGACCCAGTACTTC
TRBJ2-7,TRBV5-1,TRBD1,CASSLPGQGFYEQYF,TGCGCCAGCAGCTTACCGGGACAGGGGTTCTACGAGCAGTACTTC
TRBJ2-2,TRBV10-3,TRBD2,CAITGTSGGRNAGELFF,TGTGCCATCACCGGGACTAGCGGGGGCCGGAACGCCGGGGAGCTGTTTTTT
TRBJ2-5,TRBV19,.,CASSPLTARQTQYF,TGTGCCAGTAGTCCTTTGACGGCGAGGCAGACCCAGTACTTC
TRBJ1-1,TRBV5-1,.,CASSLWPPNTEAFF,TGCGCCAGCAGCTTATGGCCACCAAACACTGAAGCTTTCTTT
TRBJ1-1,TRBV29-1,.,CSVLPRGYTEAFF,TGCAGCGTACTACCAAGGGGGTACACTGAAGCTTTCTTT
TRBJ1-3,TRBV6-1,TRBD1,CASSRTGNSGNTIYF,TGTGCCAGCAGTAGGACAGGGAACTCTGGAAACACCATATATTTT
TRBJ1-2,TRBV6-1,TRBD1,CASSATGGYGYTF,TGTGCCAGCAGTGCGACAGGGGGATATGGCTACACCTTC
TRBJ2-2,TRBV9,TRBD2,CASSPWTSGGGELFF,TGTGCCAGCAGCCCTTGGACTAGCGGGGGTGGGGAGCTGTTTTTT
TRBJ1-1,TRBV19,.,CASSYRDPTEAFF,TGTGCCAGTAGTTACAGGGATCCCACTGAAGCTTTCTTT
TRBJ2-3,TRBV7-9,TRBD2,CASGQRGVDTQYF,TGTGCCAGCGGCCAGCGGGGTGTAGATACGCAGTATTTT
TRBJ1-2,TRBV19,TRBD1,CASSATTGGGVNGYTF,TGTGCCAGTAGTGCAACGACAGGGGGCGGGGTTAATGGCTACACCTTC
TRBJ2-3,TRBV9,TRBD2,CASSAVERGVTDTQYF,TGTGCCAGCAGCGCTGTCGAGCGGGGGGTCACAGATACGCAGTATTTT
TRBJ1-6,TRBV6-1,.,CASSELGESSPLHF,TGTGCCAGCAGTGAACTTGGGGAGAGTTCACCCCTCCACTTT